The 8 T cell receptor beta chains in this list originate from one sample, sequenced in a study of T cell responses to AZD1222 COVID-19 vaccine. TCRdb keeps only in-frame clones here, not all; method: immunoSEQ multiplex PCR. The sample shows 95,000 to 150,000 clones, about nine tenths of them seen only once. This sample comprised peripheral blood, obtained on day 0 of AZD1222 vaccination. The receptors originated from an adult in good health.

J is TRBJ1-6 and V is TRBV7-2, with D possibly matching TRBD1 (6 bases). The germline gives CDR1 SGHTA, CDR2 FQGNSA. The CDR3 contains 16 residues. Deletions cut 3 bases from V and 9 bases from J, with 18 bases between. CDR3 in DNA: TGTGCCAGCAGCTTCATACTCACAGGGATAAGTTCACCCCTCCACTTT. Translated: CASSFILTGISSPLHF.

The rearrangement uses TRBV28 and TRBJ1-5; weak D call: TRBD1 (6 bases). The V and J ends lost 3 bases and 4 bases respectively, with 13 bases between them. Per the germline V gene, CDR1 is MDHEN and CDR2 is SYDVKM. The CDR3 spans 15 residues. CDR3 bases: TGTGCCAGCAGTTTTCATCAGGGGTTTAATCAGCCCCAGCATTTT. Translated, it gives CASSFHQGFNQPQHF.

The rearrangement links TRBV7-9 to TRBJ2-7; the D gene is possibly TRBD2 (6 bases). V was cut by 4 bases and J by 6 bases, with 16 bases left in between. The CDR3 has 14 amino acids. Per germline, CDR1 SEHNR and CDR2 FQNEAQ (reference sequence). The CDR3 is CASSSFRGTGEQYF. The CDR3 nucleotides are TGTGCCAGCAGCTCCTTCCGGGGGACGGGCGAGCAGTACTTC.

The V gene is TRBV7-2, the J gene TRBJ1-2; the match to TRBD1 covers 8 bases. This CDR3 comprises 16 residues. CDR1 is SGHTA and CDR2 is FQGNSA in the germline V gene. V shed 5 bases and J 1 base; nucleotides not matched to a gene: 9. The CDR3 coding sequence is TGTGCCAGCAGCAAGTGGGGACAGGCCATTAACTATGGCTACACCTTC. This sequence encodes CASSKWGQAINYGYTF.

The CDR3 nucleotides are TGTGCCAGCAGTTTCGGGACAGGGGGCAACTATGGCTACACCTTC. Its translation is CASSFGTGGNYGYTF. The rearrangement joins TRBV6-6 to TRBJ1-2; TRBD1 matches at 12 bases. This CDR3 is built from 15 residues. CDR1 and CDR2 (germline): MNHNY, SVGAGI (reference sequence). The V and J ends lost 4 bases and 2 bases, in that order; junction bases with no gene match: 2.

This clone was seen a single time. This rearrangement joins TRBV3-1 (or the pseudogene TRBV3-2) to TRBJ2-7; TRBD2 matches at 7 bases. CDR1 and CDR2 from the germline V gene are LGHDT and YNNKEL (reference sequence). The CDR3 covers 14 residues. V shed 1 base, J shed 3 bases, and the junction held 3 bases outside the gene matches. As DNA, the CDR3 is TGTGCCAGCAGCCAAGGCGCGGGGGACTACGAGCAGTACTTC. Its translation: CASSQGAGDYEQYF.

This rearrangement joins TRBV6-4 to TRBJ2-1, with D tentatively TRBD2 (7 bases). The CDR3 is made up of 14 amino acids. V lost 0 bases and J lost 7, with 10 bases in between. Germline loops: CDR1 MRHNA, CDR2 SNTAGT. The DNA of the CDR3 is TGTGCCAGCAGTGACTCGGGGGGGCGAAATGAGCAGTTCTTC. Translation: CASSDSGGRNEQFF.

The DNA for the CDR3 is TGTGCCAGCAGCTTTGGGAGCGGGGGCAACTACAATGAGCAGTTCTTC. Encoded protein: CASSFGSGGNYNEQFF. The chain employs TRBV7-9 and TRBJ2-1, with 8 positions matching TRBD2. Germline-derived CDR1 and CDR2 are SEHNR and FQNEAQ (reference sequence). There are 16 residues in the CDR3. J lost 3 bases, V lost 3 bases, and 7 bases had no gene match. The full variable domain, its missing parts supplied by reference TRBV7-9 and TRBJ2-1, is DTGVSQNPRHKITKRGQNVTFRCDPISEHNRLYWYRQTLGQGPEFLTYFQNEAQLEKSRLLSDRFSAERPKGSFSTLEIQRTEQGDSAMYLCASSFGSGGNYNEQFFGPGTRLTVL.